This T cell receptor (beta chain) came from a study of cytomegalovirus exposure and HLA in healthy donors. Study-level points and caveats: Some TCR beta chains (roughly 160 of them) were listed as cytomegalovirus-associated.

V gave up 2 bases and J gave up 8 bases; unmatched junction bases: 6. The CDR3 runs 15 residues. Looked up from germline, CDR1 is SGHTA and CDR2 is FQGTGA. Of note for this clone: Its antigen remains unidentified.

The PCR made use of 60 Vbeta and 13 Jbeta primers. Generated by immunoSEQ multiplex PCR, the TCRdb table keeps only in-frame clones and is missing some. The table lists around 75,000 clones, about 76% of them singletons, with 3% to 3.5% in the top ten. The chain has TRBV7-3 and TRBJ1-6; 7 bases match TRBD1. The receptor was derived from a man between 18 and 29 years old in good health and CMV-seronegative. The material sequenced was PBMCs. In DNA form, the CDR3 reads TGTGCCAGCAGCTTACGGGCAGGGGGGTATTCACCCCTCCACTTT. As protein: CASSLRAGGYSPLHF.